These T cell receptor beta chains were read from a single sample in a study of technical replicates of blood from several donors. Profiled with immunoSEQ multiplex PCR; TCRdb holds only in-frame clones, not every one. Of about 94,000 clones listed, more than 90% are singletons. Material: T cells isolated from PBMCs. The receptor source for this set is a human donor in good health. Each CDR3 is given with its conserved first and last residue. A D gene is named only where the DNA matches it firmly.

CASSQDSRGSSSYEQYF | TGCGCCAGCAGCCAAGATAGTAGGGGATCCTCCTCCTACGAGCAGTACTTC | TRBV4-1 | NA | TRBJ2-7
CASTMTGSTDTQYF | TGTGCCAGCACCATGACAGGGTCCACAGATACGCAGTATTTT | TRBV5-4 | TRBD1 | TRBJ2-3
CASNQLAPGFSGANVLTF | TGTGCCAGCAACCAACTAGCTCCCGGATTCTCTGGGGCCAACGTCCTGACTTTC | TRBV2 | NA | TRBJ2-6
CATSMPGGAGELFF | TGTGCCACCAGCATGCCCGGGGGGGCCGGGGAGCTGTTTTTT | TRBV15 | TRBD2 | TRBJ2-2
CASSPQGLNTGELFF | TGTGCCAGCAGCCCACAGGGCCTGAACACCGGGGAGCTGTTTTTT | TRBV11-2 | NA | TRBJ2-2
CASSQGSQETQYF | TGCGCCAGCAGCCAGGGGAGCCAAGAGACCCAGTACTTC | TRBV4-1 | NA | TRBJ2-5
CASSPQGDEQYF | TGTGCCAGCAGTCCCCAAGGGGACGAGCAGTACTTC | TRBV6-1 | NA | TRBJ2-7
CASSSGWGLDETQYF | TGTGCCAGCAGTTCGGGTTGGGGGCTAGACGAGACCCAGTACTTC | TRBV6-5 | NA | TRBJ2-5
CASSQGQGLAFF | TGCGCCAGCAGCCAAGGACAGGGGTTAGCTTTCTTT | TRBV4-1 | TRBD1 | TRBJ1-1
CASSYQRTGELFF | TGTGCCAGCAGTTACCAGCGGACCGGGGAGCTGTTTTTT | TRBV27 | NA | TRBJ2-2
CASSVARGELFF | TGTGCCAGCAGCGTAGCCAGGGGGGAGCTGTTTTTT | TRBV9 | NA | TRBJ2-2